The rows below give T cell receptor beta chains drawn from one sample of a study of Graves' ophthalmopathy and Graves' hyperthyroidism. TCRdb called the multiplex PCR reads again in MiXCR, with one record for every CDR3 protein. The table lists 650,000 to 900,000 distinct CDR3 sequences, roughly 40% of them singletons, with approximately 43% in the top ten. Sequencing was carried out using peripheral blood. These receptors originate from an adult man with Graves' ophthalmopathy. Each CDR3 is given with its conserved first and last residue. Fields, in order: V gene, CDR3 length, clone size, D gene, J gene, CDR3 DNA, CDR3 protein. D genes are given only for firm matches. Rows give clone size only sometimes, using once, few, many, or a class for an expanded clone.

V gene: TRBV7-9; CDR3 length: 14; clone size: few; D gene: TRBD1; J gene: TRBJ2-7; CDR3 DNA: TGTGCCAGCAGCTCGCGACAGGGACCCTACGAGCAGTACTTC; CDR3 protein: CASSSRQGPYEQYF
V gene: TRBV25-1; CDR3 length: 14; clone size: -; D gene: -; J gene: TRBJ2-2; CDR3 DNA: TGTGCCAGCAGTTACTACAGAAACACCGGGGAGCTGTTTTTT; CDR3 protein: CASSYYRNTGELFF
V gene: TRBV10-3; CDR3 length: 14; clone size: few; D gene: -; J gene: TRBJ1-5; CDR3 DNA: TGTGCCAGCAGTGCTGGGGGGCTCTATCAGCCCCAGCATTTT; CDR3 protein: CASSAGGLYQPQHF
V gene: TRBV25-1; CDR3 length: 12; clone size: few; D gene: -; J gene: TRBJ1-6; CDR3 DNA: TGTGCCAGCAGTGTTCTCAGTTCACCCCTCCACTTT; CDR3 protein: CASSVLSSPLHF
V gene: TRBV10-3; CDR3 length: 17; clone size: many; D gene: -; J gene: TRBJ2-5; CDR3 DNA: TGTGCCATCAGTGAGTCGATTTGGGGAAGGAGGCCAGAGACCCAGTACTTC; CDR3 protein: CAISESIWGRRPETQYF
V gene: TRBV7-3; CDR3 length: 15; clone size: -; D gene: -; J gene: TRBJ2-7; CDR3 DNA: TGTGCCAGCAGCCCCCGGATCACTGCCGCCTACGAGCAGTACTTC; CDR3 protein: CASSPRITAAYEQYF
V gene: TRBV10-3; CDR3 length: 11; clone size: -; D gene: TRBD1; J gene: TRBJ1-4; CDR3 DNA: TGTGCCATCAGTTCCAGGGGGCTACTGTTTTTT; CDR3 protein: CAISSRGLLFF
V gene: TRBV7-2; CDR3 length: 16; clone size: -; D gene: -; J gene: TRBJ2-7; CDR3 DNA: TGTGCCAGCAGCTTAGAGTTCAGACACAGATCCTACGAGCAGTACTTC; CDR3 protein: CASSLEFRHRSYEQYF
V gene: TRBV28; CDR3 length: 15; clone size: once; D gene: -; J gene: TRBJ2-7; CDR3 DNA: TGTGCCGGCAGCCTTGGAGGGATTCCCGCCTACGAGCAGTACTTC; CDR3 protein: CAGSLGGIPAYEQYF
V gene: TRBV7-3; CDR3 length: 15; clone size: many; D gene: -; J gene: TRBJ2-5; CDR3 DNA: TGTGCCAGCAGCTTAGGGACAACTTGGGGAGAGACCCAGTACTTC; CDR3 protein: CASSLGTTWGETQYF
V gene: TRBV6-1; CDR3 length: 14; clone size: -; D gene: -; J gene: TRBJ1-1; CDR3 DNA: TGTGCCAGCACTCGAGACATGGAGAACACTGAAGCTTTCTTT; CDR3 protein: CASTRDMENTEAFF
V gene: TRBV28; CDR3 length: 15; clone size: few; D gene: TRBD2; J gene: TRBJ2-7; CDR3 DNA: TGTGCCAGCAGTCCCCTCGGACTAGCGGGAGAAGAGCAGTACTTC; CDR3 protein: CASSPLGLAGEEQYF
V gene: TRBV7-9; CDR3 length: 15; clone size: -; D gene: -; J gene: TRBJ1-4; CDR3 DNA: TGTGCCAGCAGCTTAACCGCCAGCATCGGAGAAAAACTGTTTTTT; CDR3 protein: CASSLTASIGEKLFF
V gene: TRBV9; CDR3 length: 21; clone size: -; D gene: TRBD1; J gene: TRBJ1-5; CDR3 DNA: TGTGCCAGCAGCCTCGGGACAGGAGGATACCGGGGTACGAATAGCAATCAGCCCCAGCATTTT; CDR3 protein: CASSLGTGGYRGTNSNQPQHF
V gene: TRBV10-3; CDR3 length: 14; clone size: many; D gene: -; J gene: TRBJ1-2; CDR3 DNA: TGTGCCATCAGTGAGTCGGGGCAGGGGAATGGCTACACCTTC; CDR3 protein: CAISESGQGNGYTF
V gene: TRBV2; CDR3 length: 14; clone size: -; D gene: -; J gene: TRBJ2-5; CDR3 DNA: TGTGCCAGCAGTTACTTCAGGGGCCCGGAGACCCAGTACTTC; CDR3 protein: CASSYFRGPETQYF
V gene: TRBV6-4; CDR3 length: 14; clone size: -; D gene: -; J gene: TRBJ1-1; CDR3 DNA: TGTGCCAGCAGTGAGGCAGGGTGGGGCACTGAAGCTTTCTTT; CDR3 protein: CASSEAGWGTEAFF
V gene: TRBV7-3; CDR3 length: 16; clone size: -; D gene: -; J gene: TRBJ2-2; CDR3 DNA: TGTGCCAGCAGCCGGTCCAGAATCGAAAACACCGGGGAGCTGTTTTTT; CDR3 protein: CASSRSRIENTGELFF
V gene: TRBV6-5; CDR3 length: 14; clone size: few; D gene: -; J gene: TRBJ1-6; CDR3 DNA: TGTGCCAGCAGTTATAGGCTAGACCCCTCACCCCTCCACTTT; CDR3 protein: CASSYRLDPSPLHF
V gene: TRBV10-3; CDR3 length: 16; clone size: -; D gene: TRBD1; J gene: TRBJ2-7; CDR3 DNA: TGTGCCAGCAGCCAAGAATCGGACAGGGGGCCCTACGAGCAGTACTTC; CDR3 protein: CASSQESDRGPYEQYF
V gene: TRBV5-1; CDR3 length: 14; clone size: many; D gene: -; J gene: TRBJ1-5; CDR3 DNA: TGCGCCAGCAGCTTGGGGGGTAACGGTCAGCCCCAGCATTTT; CDR3 protein: CASSLGGNGQPQHF
V gene: TRBV24-1; CDR3 length: 13; clone size: many; D gene: -; J gene: TRBJ2-7; CDR3 DNA: TGTGCCACCAGTGAGCCCCCGTCCTACGAGCAGTACTTC; CDR3 protein: CATSEPPSYEQYF
V gene: TRBV20-1; CDR3 length: 15; clone size: -; D gene: -; J gene: TRBJ2-7; CDR3 DNA: TGCAGTGCAGCCGGGACAGGGACTAGCTCTAAGCCCCCTAACTTC; CDR3 protein: CSAAGTGTSSKPPNF
V gene: TRBV7-9; CDR3 length: 13; clone size: few; D gene: -; J gene: TRBJ2-2; CDR3 DNA: TGTGCCTGGAGGTCCAAGAACACCGGGGAGCTGTTTTTT; CDR3 protein: CAWRSKNTGELFF
V gene: TRBV7-9; CDR3 length: 15; clone size: few; D gene: TRBD1; J gene: TRBJ1-1; CDR3 DNA: TGTGCCAGCAGCACCCGGACAGGGGGCGTCACTGAAGCTTTCTTT; CDR3 protein: CASSTRTGGVTEAFF
V gene: TRBV11-1; CDR3 length: 13; clone size: -; D gene: -; J gene: TRBJ2-7; CDR3 DNA: TGTGCCAGCAGTTCTACAGGATTCAACGAGCAGTACTTC; CDR3 protein: CASSSTGFNEQYF
V gene: TRBV29-1; CDR3 length: 12; clone size: -; D gene: TRBD1; J gene: TRBJ1-2; CDR3 DNA: TGCAGCGTTTCGACAGGGGAGGGTGGCTACACCTTC; CDR3 protein: CSVSTGEGGYTF
V gene: TRBV29-1; CDR3 length: 14; clone size: many; D gene: -; J gene: TRBJ1-6; CDR3 DNA: TGCAGCGTTGAAGATGGGTCAGGGAATTCACCCCTCCACTTT; CDR3 protein: CSVEDGSGNSPLHF
V gene: TRBV10-3; CDR3 length: 15; clone size: -; D gene: TRBD1; J gene: TRBJ1-4; CDR3 DNA: TGTGCCATCGCTAGCTACGGGACAGGGGTTGAAAAACTGTTTTTT; CDR3 protein: CAIASYGTGVEKLFF
V gene: TRBV7-9; CDR3 length: 15; clone size: few; D gene: -; J gene: TRBJ1-1; CDR3 DNA: TGTGCCAGCAGCCCACGCGGCAGGGTCGGCACTGAAGCTTTCTTT; CDR3 protein: CASSPRGRVGTEAFF
V gene: TRBV20-1; CDR3 length: 14; clone size: -; D gene: TRBD1; J gene: TRBJ2-2; CDR3 DNA: TGCAGTTTCAGGGGACAGGGGAACACCGGGGAGCTGTTTTTT; CDR3 protein: CSFRGQGNTGELFF
V gene: TRBV7-9; CDR3 length: 14; clone size: few; D gene: -; J gene: TRBJ2-7; CDR3 DNA: TGTGCCAGCAGCTCGGACATTCGCCCTTGGGAGCAGTACTTC; CDR3 protein: CASSSDIRPWEQYF